These 9 T cell receptor beta chains originate from one sample sequenced in a study of T cells in Graves' hyperthyroidism and ophthalmopathy. Amplified TCR beta CDR3 regions came from RNA transcripts. The HTBI set primed first-round TCR CDR3 RT-PCR. TCRdb ran MiXCR on the multiplex PCR reads and lists one entry per CDR3 protein. The data contain some 500,000 distinct CDR3 sequences, around an eighth of them singletons. Sample: blood. Receptors originate from a young woman with Graves' hyperthyroidism.

The table lists this clonotype with many counts. The chain is built from TRBV11-2 and TRBJ2-7; maybe TRBD2 (5 bases). CDR3 length: 16 amino acids. The V gene's germline CDR1 is SGHAT and CDR2 FQNNGV. V dropped 3 bases and J dropped 5 bases, with 20 bases sitting between them. CDR3 amino acids: CASSFWSVEGQDEQYV. DNA of the CDR3: TGTGCCAGCAGCTTCTGGTCTGTAGAGGGCCAGGACGAGCAGTACGTC.

This clonotype was detected ten times or more. This chain joins TRBV11-1 and TRBJ2-3; D gene uncertain. Germline CDR1 is SGHAT and CDR2 is FQDESV (reference sequence). V was trimmed by 6 bases and J by 0 bases, leaving 10 bases between them. This CDR3 has 14 amino acids. Here the CDR3 reads CASRDSLSTDTQYF. CDR3 DNA sequence: TGTGCCAGCAGGGATAGCTTAAGCACAGATACGCAGTATTTT.

Only a few counts were recorded for this clonotype. The chain is built from TRBV4-2 and TRBJ2-5; D possibly corresponds to TRBD1 (5 bases). This CDR3 comprises 16 residues. Trimming removed 0 bases from V and 1 base from J, with 12 bases in between. CDR1 is LGHNA and CDR2 is YNFKEQ in the germline V gene. The CDR3 loop reads CASSQDGSQGQETQYF. The CDR3 nucleotides read TGTGCCAGCAGCCAAGATGGGTCCCAGGGCCAAGAGACCCAGTACTTC.

This clonotype has a handful of counts. The V call is TRBV19, the J call TRBJ1-1; perhaps TRBD1 as D (6 bases). Germline CDR1 is LNHDA and CDR2 is SQIVND (reference sequence). V was trimmed by 5 bases and J by 5 bases, leaving 21 bases between them. The length of the CDR3 is 16 residues. CDR3 coding DNA: TGTGCCAGTAGTGCTAAGACAGGTGTGACGGGGACTGAAGCTTTCTTT. It specifies CASSAKTGVTGTEAFF.

This clonotype came up many times. The V gene is TRBV30, the J gene TRBJ2-1; 8 nucleotides line up with TRBD2. Germline-derived CDR1 and CDR2 are GTSNPN and SVGIG (reference sequence). The CDR3 is made up of 14 amino acids. The V and J ends lost 4 bases and 7 bases, in that order; junction bases with no gene match: 9. The CDR3 region has the DNA TGTGCCTGGACCCACGGCCTAGCGGGTAATGAGCAGTTCTTC. It is translated as CAWTHGLAGNEQFF.

The V gene is TRBV6-1, the J gene TRBJ2-7, with 12 bases aligning to TRBD2. The V and J ends lost 2 bases and 6 bases, in that order; junction bases with no gene match: 5. This CDR3 contains 15 residues. CDR1 and CDR2 from the germline V gene are MNHNS and SASEGT. The CDR3, as DNA: TGTGCCAGCAGTGAACTTCTAGCGGGAGGGCGCGAGCAGTACTTC. Encoded protein: CASSELLAGGREQYF.

This clonotype was observed many times. The chain uses TRBV10-3 and TRBJ2-1, with a weak D call TRBD2 (5 bases). Deletions cut 2 bases from V and 2 bases from J, with 7 bases between. Germline CDR1 and CDR2: ENHRY and SYGVKD. The CDR3 length is 14 residues. The CDR3 is CAISEGETYNEQFF. CDR3 in DNA: TGTGCCATCAGTGAGGGGGAGACCTACAATGAGCAGTTCTTC.

This clonotype was found a few times. V and J are TRBV10-3 and TRBJ2-3; 8 bases fit TRBD1. This CDR3 contains 14 residues. The germline V gene encodes CDR1 ENHRY and CDR2 SYGVKD. V lost 5 bases and J lost 5; bases outside the gene matches: 6. The CDR3 coding sequence is TGTGCCATCAGTCAGACAGGGGATCTAGATACGCAGTATTTT. Translated, it gives CAISQTGDLDTQYF.

This chain connects TRBV30 to TRBJ2-5; 10 bases align to TRBD2. V shed 3 bases, J shed 5 bases, and the junction held 9 bases outside the gene matches. The CDR3 is 15 amino acids. CDR1 is GTSNPN, CDR2 SVGIG, per germline (reference sequence). In DNA form, the CDR3 reads TGTGCCTGGAGACCCGGGACTAGCGTGGTCGAGACCCAGTACTTC. It codes for CAWRPGTSVVETQYF. The full variable domain, its missing parts supplied by reference TRBV30 and TRBJ2-5, is SQTIHQWPATLVQPVGSPLSLECTVEGTSNPNLYWYRQAAGRGLQLLFYSVGIGQISSEVPQNLSASRPQDRQFILSSKKLLLSDSGFYLCAWRPGTSVVETQYFGPGTRLLVL.